This T cell receptor beta chain emerged from a study of T cells after yellow fever vaccination. The V end was cut by 3 bases, the J end by 4 bases, with 9 bases between. The CDR3 contains 12 residues. Germline assignment: CDR1 SQVTM and CDR2 ANQGSEA. This clonotype was observed a handful of times. Via MiXCR, TCRdb re-called the 5' RACE reads, giving one row per CDR3 protein. The table shows 150,000 to 200,000 distinct CDR3 sequences, with about 11% occurring only once. The TCR sequence derives from a young man who received the YFV17D yellow fever vaccine. V gene TRBV29-1 combines with J gene TRBJ1-1, with a tentative D call TRBD1 (5 bases). Sample: CD8+ T cells sorted from PBMCs, taken 15 days after the yellow fever booster vaccination. In DNA form, the CDR3 reads TGCAGCGTTGAGTCAGGGAGCACTGAAGCTTTCTTT. It is translated as CSVESGSTEAFF.